These T cell receptor beta chains were read from a single sample in a study of cytomegalovirus exposure and HLA in healthy donors. Method: immunoSEQ multiplex PCR; TCRdb's copy keeps in-frame clones and lacks some. The table includes about 150,000 clones, roughly four fifths detected once. The sequenced sample was PBMCs. The receptors here all came from a man aged 25 to 40 in good health and CMV-seropositive. CDR3s include the opening cysteine and the closing phenylalanine or tryptophan. Fields, in order: D gene, clone size, V gene, J gene, CDR3 DNA, CDR3 protein. D genes are given only for firm matches. Size values are once, few and many counts, or a class for expanded clones, and some rows have none.

-	once	TRBV27	TRBJ1-2	TGTGCCAGCAGTTTATTATATAGGGGGGGCGCGCTATGGGGGGGCTACACCTTC	CASSLLYRGGALWGGYTF
TRBD2	-	TRBV28	TRBJ2-1	TGTGCCAGCAGTTCGCCGTCGGGGGGTTCCTACAATGAGCAGTTCTTC	CASSSPSGGSYNEQFF
TRBD2	-	TRBV5-1	TRBJ2-7	TGCGCCAGCAGCTGGGGAGCGGGAGCCTACGAGCAGTACTTC	CASSWGAGAYEQYF
TRBD2	-	TRBV5-1	TRBJ2-7	TGCGCCAGCAGAGGGGGACTAGCGGGAGTTGGGTCCTACGAGCAGTACTTC	CASRGGLAGVGSYEQYF
-	-	TRBV30	TRBJ1-1	TGTGCCTGGAGTGTACTCTCCGGGACTGAAGCTTTCTTT	CAWSVLSGTEAFF
-	-	TRBV4-2	TRBJ1-2	TGTGCCAGCAGCCAGGGGGGTAACTATGGCTACACCTTC	CASSQGGNYGYTF
-	-	TRBV27	TRBJ1-2	TGTGCCAGCAGGCATCCAGGCTATGGCTACACCTTC	CASRHPGYGYTF
-	-	TRBV7-2	TRBJ2-1	TGTGCCAGCAGCTTTACGCCTAGCTCCTACAATGAGCAGTTCTTC	CASSFTPSSYNEQFF
-	-	TRBV7-9	TRBJ1-3	TGTGCCAGCAGCTTATCGGACACCTCTGGAAACACCATATATTTT	CASSLSDTSGNTIYF
-	-	TRBV29-1	TRBJ1-5	TGCAGCGTTGATGTAGGGAGGAATCAGCCCCAGCATTTT	CSVDVGRNQPQHF
TRBD2	-	TRBV19	TRBJ2-7	TGTGCCAGTAGTTCCGCGAGTAGCGGGAGCTACGAGCAGTACTTC	CASSSASSGSYEQYF
-	few	TRBV2	TRBJ2-5	TGTGCCAGCACCCCGATGAGAGAGACCCAGTACTTC	CASTPMRETQYF
TRBD1	-	TRBV27	TRBJ2-3	TGTGCCAGCAGTAGGACAGGGCGAACAGATACGCAGTATTTT	CASSRTGRTDTQYF
-	-	TRBV6-5	TRBJ1-1	TGTGCCAGCAGTCACGGACAGAGCCACGATGAAGCTTTCTTT	CASSHGQSHDEAFF
TRBD1	-	TRBV7-9	TRBJ2-2	TGTGCCAGCAGCTTAGACAGGGGGACCGGGGAGCTGTTTTTT	CASSLDRGTGELFF
TRBD1	-	TRBV7-2	TRBJ2-3	TGTGCCAGCAGCTCCCGGACAGGGGGCTTAGTAGATACGCAGTATTTT	CASSSRTGGLVDTQYF
TRBD1	-	TRBV28	TRBJ1-5	TGTGCCAGCAGTCAACAGGGGGCCAATCAGCCCCAGCATTTT	CASSQQGANQPQHF
-	-	TRBV19	TRBJ2-1	TGTGCCAGTAGTATATTCGCTAGTCTATACAATGAGCAGTTCTTC	CASSIFASLYNEQFF
TRBD2	-	TRBV27	TRBJ2-1	TGTGCCAGCAGTCTCCGGACTAGCGCATACAATGAGCAGTTCTTC	CASSLRTSAYNEQFF
-	-	TRBV6-5	TRBJ1-1	TGTGCCAGCAGTTACGGTGGGGGCGTGATGAACACTGAAGCTTTCTTT	CASSYGGGVMNTEAFF
TRBD1	once	TRBV7-6	TRBJ2-2	TGTGCCAGCACTTTAAACAGGGGGCTTACCGGCGGGGAGCTGTTTTTT	CASTLNRGLTGGELFF
TRBD2	-	TRBV18	TRBJ2-1	TGTGCCAGCTCTCCACGTCTAGCGGGAGTAGGCAATGAGCAGTTCTTC	CASSPRLAGVGNEQFF
-	-	TRBV25-1	TRBJ1-3	TGTGCCAGCAGTGGAACTTCGGGACACTCTGGAAACACCATATATTTT	CASSGTSGHSGNTIYF
-	-	TRBV12-5	TRBJ2-7	TGTGCTAGTGGGGGCCCAAGGCGCCACGAGCAGTACTTC	CASGGPRRHEQYF
TRBD1	-	TRBV9	TRBJ2-2	TGTGCCAGCAGCCCTCAGACAGGGGGCACCGGGGAGCTGTTTTTT	CASSPQTGGTGELFF
TRBD2	-	TRBV12-5	TRBJ2-5	TGTGCTAGTGGTTTGCTCCCCGGGACTACCCAAGAGACCCAGTACTTC	CASGLLPGTTQETQYF
-	-	TRBV14	TRBJ2-3	TGTGCCAGCAGCCAAGATTTGGCCCGCAGGGATACGCAGTATTTT	CASSQDLARRDTQYF
-	-	TRBV2	TRBJ1-3	TGTGCCAGCAGTGAGGCAGGGTCTATCGGAAACACCATATATTTT	CASSEAGSIGNTIYF
-	-	TRBV28	TRBJ1-4	TGTGCCAGCCGTCCAGTTTGGGGCCGTGAAAAACTGTTTTTT	CASRPVWGREKLFF
-	-	TRBV13	TRBJ1-5	TGTGCCAGCAGCTTGGGACACTTAAATCAGCCCCAGCATTTT	CASSLGHLNQPQHF
-	once	TRBV7-2	TRBJ1-6	TGTGCCAGCAGCTTATCAGGGATAAATTCACCCCTCCACTTT	CASSLSGINSPLHF
-	-	TRBV27	TRBJ1-3	TGTGCCAGCAGTACAGGTCCTGGAAACACCATATATTTT	CASSTGPGNTIYF
-	-	TRBV18	TRBJ1-5	TGTGCCAGCTCACCTACCGCGTGGGGGGAAGGTGGGTACAATCAGCCCCAGCATTTT	CASSPTAWGEGGYNQPQHF
-	-	TRBV5-4	TRBJ2-7	TGTGCCAGCAGCTTTCGGGCGGGGTCCAACGAGCAGTACTTC	CASSFRAGSNEQYF
-	-	TRBV27	TRBJ1-1	TGTGCCAGCAGCCGGCAGGGGAACACTGAAGCTTTCTTT	CASSRQGNTEAFF
-	once	TRBV7-2	TRBJ1-5	TGTGCCAGCAGCCCGAGGGTGGGTGGCAATCAGCCCCAGCATTTT	CASSPRVGGNQPQHF
TRBD2	-	TRBV30	TRBJ2-2	TGTGCCTGGAGCATAGCGGGCGGGGAGCTGTTTTTT	CAWSIAGGELFF
-	few	TRBV9	TRBJ2-1	TGTGCCAGCAGCGTATCTGGATCGGGCAATGAGCAGTTCTTC	CASSVSGSGNEQFF
-	-	TRBV9	TRBJ2-7	TGTGCCAGCAGCGTCGGCGGGGCCCCCTACGAGCAGTACTTC	CASSVGGAPYEQYF
TRBD2	-	TRBV2	TRBJ2-3	TGTGCCAGCAGTTACCGGGAGGGAAGCACAGATACGCAGTATTTT	CASSYREGSTDTQYF
TRBD2	-	TRBV7-8	TRBJ2-1	TGTGCCAGCAGTCCTCCGGGACTAGCGGGGGGTACCTACAATGAGCAGTTCTTC	CASSPPGLAGGTYNEQFF
-	-	TRBV25-1	TRBJ2-5	TGTGCCAGCAGTACAGGGACGGGAGGGACCCAGTACTTC	CASSTGTGGTQYF
TRBD1	-	TRBV19	TRBJ2-7	TGTGCCAGTAGTCTCCTGACGGGACAGGGGGATAAACAGTACTTC	CASSLLTGQGDKQYF
TRBD1	-	TRBV11-2	TRBJ2-5	TGTGCCAGCAGCTTAGTCAGGGGGCGTGAGACCCAGTACTTC	CASSLVRGRETQYF
-	-	TRBV7-2	TRBJ2-2	TGTGCCAGCAGCCGGAACACCGGGGAGCTGTTTTTT	CASSRNTGELFF
TRBD1	-	TRBV19	TRBJ2-7	TGTGCCAGTAGTGCGGGACAGGGGAGGTCCGAGCAGTACTTC	CASSAGQGRSEQYF
TRBD1	-	TRBV5-4	TRBJ1-2	TGTGCCAGCAGCTTGGACAGGGGGATCTATGGCTACACCTTC	CASSLDRGIYGYTF
TRBD2	-	TRBV11-2	TRBJ2-3	TGTGCCAGCAGCGAAACTAGCGGGAGGGAGGTAGATACGCAGTATTTT	CASSETSGREVDTQYF
TRBD2	few	TRBV28	TRBJ2-7	TGTGCCAGCACCAAACAGGGGACTAGCGGATACGAGCAGTACTTC	CASTKQGTSGYEQYF
TRBD2	-	TRBV28	TRBJ2-2	TGTGCCAGCAGTTTAAGGATTTACCGACTAGCGGGAGAAGCGAACACCGGGGAGCTGTTTTTT	CASSLRIYRLAGEANTGELFF
-	-	TRBV19	TRBJ1-4	TGTGCCAGTAGTATTTGGGACACAGGAATAAAACTGTTTTTT	CASSIWDTGIKLFF
TRBD2	-	TRBV4-1	TRBJ2-1	TGCGCCAGCAGCCAGCACCCGGGACTAGCGATTGATGAGCAGTTCTTC	CASSQHPGLAIDEQFF
TRBD2	-	TRBV27	TRBJ2-1	TGTGCCAGCATCCCCGTCCCGTCGACTAGCGGCTACAATGAGCAGTTCTTC	CASIPVPSTSGYNEQFF
-	once	TRBV27	TRBJ2-3	TGTGCCAGCCGTACAGACCAGGGGTACGCAGATACGCAGTATTTT	CASRTDQGYADTQYF